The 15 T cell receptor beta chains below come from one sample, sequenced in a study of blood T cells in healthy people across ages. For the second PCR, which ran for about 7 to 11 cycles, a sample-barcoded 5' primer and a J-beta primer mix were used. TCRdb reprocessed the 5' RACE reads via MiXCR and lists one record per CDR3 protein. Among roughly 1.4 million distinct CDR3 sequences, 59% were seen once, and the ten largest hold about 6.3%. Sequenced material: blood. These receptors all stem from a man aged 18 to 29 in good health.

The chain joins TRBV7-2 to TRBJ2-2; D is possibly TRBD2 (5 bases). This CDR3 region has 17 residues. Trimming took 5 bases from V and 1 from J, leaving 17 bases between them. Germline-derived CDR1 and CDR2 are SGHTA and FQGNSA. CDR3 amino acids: CASSRLRGELNTGELFF. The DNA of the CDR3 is TGTGCCAGCAGCCGTCTACGGGGAGAGTTGAACACCGGGGAGCTGTTTTTT. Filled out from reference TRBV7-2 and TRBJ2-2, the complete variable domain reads GAGVSQSPSNKVTEKGKDVELRCDPISGHTALYWYRQSLGQGLEFLIYFQGNSAPDKSGLPSDRFSAERTGGSVSTLTIQRTQQEDSAVYLCASSRLRGELNTGELFFGEGSRLTVL.

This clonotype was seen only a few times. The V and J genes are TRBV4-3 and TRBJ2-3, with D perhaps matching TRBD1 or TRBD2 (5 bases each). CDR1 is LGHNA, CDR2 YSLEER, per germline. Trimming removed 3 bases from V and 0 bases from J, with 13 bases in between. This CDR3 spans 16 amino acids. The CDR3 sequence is CASSQGTDSSTDTQYF. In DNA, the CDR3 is TGCGCCAGCAGCCAGGGGACCGACTCTAGCACAGATACGCAGTATTTT.

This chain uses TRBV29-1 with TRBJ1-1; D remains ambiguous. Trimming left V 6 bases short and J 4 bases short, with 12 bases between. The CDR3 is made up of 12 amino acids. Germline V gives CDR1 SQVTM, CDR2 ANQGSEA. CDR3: CSVPGDFTEAFF. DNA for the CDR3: TGCAGCGTCCCGGGAGATTTCACTGAAGCTTTCTTT. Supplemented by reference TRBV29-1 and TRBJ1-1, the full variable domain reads SAVISQKPSRDICQRGTSLTIQCQVDSQVTMMFWYRQQPGQSLTLIATANQGSEATYESGFVIDKFPISRPNLTFSTLTVSNMSPEDSSIYLCSVPGDFTEAFFGQGTRLTVV.

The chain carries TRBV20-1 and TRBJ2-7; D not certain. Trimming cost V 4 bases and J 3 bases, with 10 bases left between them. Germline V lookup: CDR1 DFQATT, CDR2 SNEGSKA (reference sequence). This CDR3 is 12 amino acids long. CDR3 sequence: CSAKLEGYEQYF. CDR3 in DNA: TGCAGTGCTAAATTAGAAGGCTACGAGCAGTACTTC.

In DNA, the CDR3 is TGCGCCAGCAGCCAAGCAAACCGGCAGCTCTATGGCTACACCTTC. It codes for CASSQANRQLYGYTF. The chain is built from TRBV4-1 and TRBJ1-2, with no clear D. CDR3 size: 15 residues. Germline loops: CDR1 MGHRA, CDR2 YSYEKL. V lost 1 base to trimming and J lost 4 bases, with 13 bases between them.

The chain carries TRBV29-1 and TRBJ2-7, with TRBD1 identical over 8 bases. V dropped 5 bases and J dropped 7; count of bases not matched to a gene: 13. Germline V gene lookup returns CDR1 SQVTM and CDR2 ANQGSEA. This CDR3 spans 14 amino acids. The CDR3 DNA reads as TGCAGCGTTACCCAGACAGGGGCCTTTTGGGAGCAGTACTTC. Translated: CSVTQTGAFWEQYF.

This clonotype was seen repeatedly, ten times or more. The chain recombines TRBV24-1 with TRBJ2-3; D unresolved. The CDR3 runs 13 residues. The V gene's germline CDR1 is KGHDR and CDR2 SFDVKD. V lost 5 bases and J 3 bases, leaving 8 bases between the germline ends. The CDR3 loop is CATSVSETDTQYF. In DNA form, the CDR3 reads TGTGCCACCAGTGTTAGTGAAACAGATACGCAGTATTTT.

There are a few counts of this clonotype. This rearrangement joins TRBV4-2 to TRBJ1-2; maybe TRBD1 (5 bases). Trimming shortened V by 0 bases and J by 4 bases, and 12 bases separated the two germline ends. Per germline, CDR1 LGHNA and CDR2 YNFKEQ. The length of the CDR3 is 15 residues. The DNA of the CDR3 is TGTGCCAGCAGCCAAGATGTGGGACCGCCCTATGGCTACACCTTC. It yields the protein CASSQDVGPPYGYTF.

The CDR3 protein is CASSGLGSGNTEAFF. The CDR3 region has the DNA TGTGCCAGCAGTGGTTTGGGCAGCGGGAACACTGAAGCTTTCTTT. The genes are TRBV27 and TRBJ1-1; D is ambiguous. V was clipped by 5 bases and J by 1 base, with 14 bases between them. CDR1 is MNHEY and CDR2 is SMNVEV in the germline V gene (reference sequence). This CDR3 is 15 amino acids long.

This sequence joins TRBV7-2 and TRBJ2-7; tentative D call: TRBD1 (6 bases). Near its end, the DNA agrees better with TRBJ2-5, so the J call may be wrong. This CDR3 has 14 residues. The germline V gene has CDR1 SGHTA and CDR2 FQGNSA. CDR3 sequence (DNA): TGTGCCAGCAGCTTACAACAGGGAAGGGAGACCCAGTACTTC. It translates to CASSLQQGRETQYF.

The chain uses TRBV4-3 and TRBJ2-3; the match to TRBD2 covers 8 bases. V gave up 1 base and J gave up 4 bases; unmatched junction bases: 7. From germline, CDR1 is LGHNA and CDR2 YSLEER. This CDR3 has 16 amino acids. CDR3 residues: CASSQAISGDPDTQYF. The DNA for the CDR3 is TGCGCCAGCAGCCAAGCTATTAGCGGGGACCCAGATACGCAGTATTTT.

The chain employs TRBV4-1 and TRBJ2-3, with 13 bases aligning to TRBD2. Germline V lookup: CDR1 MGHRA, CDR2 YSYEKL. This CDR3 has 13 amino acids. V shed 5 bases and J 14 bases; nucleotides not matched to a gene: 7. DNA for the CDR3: TGCGCCAGCAGCGAACGACTAGCGGGAGGTCTGTATTTT. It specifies CASSERLAGGLYF.

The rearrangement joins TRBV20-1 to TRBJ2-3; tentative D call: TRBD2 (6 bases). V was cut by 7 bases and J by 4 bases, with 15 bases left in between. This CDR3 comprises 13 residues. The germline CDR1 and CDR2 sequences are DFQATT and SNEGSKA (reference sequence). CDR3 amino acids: CSVEGSRSDTQYF. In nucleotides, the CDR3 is TGCAGTGTGGAGGGATCGCGTTCAGATACGCAGTATTTT.

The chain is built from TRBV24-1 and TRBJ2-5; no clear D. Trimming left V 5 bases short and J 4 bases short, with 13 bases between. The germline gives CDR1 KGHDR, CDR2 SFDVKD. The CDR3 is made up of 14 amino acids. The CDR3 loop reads CATSAGSRGETQYF. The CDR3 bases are TGTGCCACCAGTGCCGGGTCGAGAGGAGAGACCCAGTACTTC.

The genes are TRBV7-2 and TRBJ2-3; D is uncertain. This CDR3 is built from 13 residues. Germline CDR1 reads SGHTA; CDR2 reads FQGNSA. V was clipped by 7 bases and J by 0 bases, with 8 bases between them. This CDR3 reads CASNTPSTDTQYF. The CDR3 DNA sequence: TGTGCCAGCAACACTCCCAGCACAGATACGCAGTATTTT.